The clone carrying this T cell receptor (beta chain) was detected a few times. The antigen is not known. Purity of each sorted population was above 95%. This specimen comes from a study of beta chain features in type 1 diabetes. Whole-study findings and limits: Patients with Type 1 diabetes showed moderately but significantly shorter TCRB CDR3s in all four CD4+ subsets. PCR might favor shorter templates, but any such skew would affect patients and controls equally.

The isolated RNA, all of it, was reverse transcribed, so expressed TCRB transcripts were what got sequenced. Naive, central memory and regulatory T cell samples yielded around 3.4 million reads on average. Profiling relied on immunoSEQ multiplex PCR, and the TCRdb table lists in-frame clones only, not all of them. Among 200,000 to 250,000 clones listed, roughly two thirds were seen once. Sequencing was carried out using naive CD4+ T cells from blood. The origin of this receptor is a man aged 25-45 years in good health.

CDR3 sequence (DNA): TGTGCCAGTAGCCCATTAGTTGGCGAAGGAAACACCATATATTTT. Translation: CASSPLVGEGNTIYF. The J gene is TRBJ1-3, the V gene TRBV19, with D unclear. In germline, CDR1 is LNHDA, CDR2 SQIVND (reference sequence). V was trimmed by 6 bases and J by 4 bases, leaving 16 bases between them. The CDR3 is 15 amino acids.